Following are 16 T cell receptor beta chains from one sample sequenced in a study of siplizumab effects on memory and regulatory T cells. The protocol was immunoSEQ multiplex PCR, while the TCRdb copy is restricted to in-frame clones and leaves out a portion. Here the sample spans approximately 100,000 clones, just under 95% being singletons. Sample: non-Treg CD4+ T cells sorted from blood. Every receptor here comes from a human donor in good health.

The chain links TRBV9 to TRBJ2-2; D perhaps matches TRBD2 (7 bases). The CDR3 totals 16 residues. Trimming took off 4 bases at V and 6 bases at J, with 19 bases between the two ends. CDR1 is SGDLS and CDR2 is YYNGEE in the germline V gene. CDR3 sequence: CASSRGAGATAGELFF. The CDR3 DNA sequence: TGTGCCAGCAGCAGGGGGGCGGGAGCAACCGCCGGGGAGCTGTTTTTT.

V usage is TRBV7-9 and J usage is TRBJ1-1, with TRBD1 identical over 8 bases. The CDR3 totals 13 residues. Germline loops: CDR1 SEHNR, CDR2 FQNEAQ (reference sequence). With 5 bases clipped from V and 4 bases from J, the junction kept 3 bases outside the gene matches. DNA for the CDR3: TGTGCCAGCAGCCAGGGGGCGGGCACTGAAGCTTTCTTT. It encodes CASSQGAGTEAFF.

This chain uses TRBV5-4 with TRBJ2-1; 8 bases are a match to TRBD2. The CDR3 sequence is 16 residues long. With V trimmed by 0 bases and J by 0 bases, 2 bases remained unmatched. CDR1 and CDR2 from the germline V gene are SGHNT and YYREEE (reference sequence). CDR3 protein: CASSLDGGGSYNEQFF. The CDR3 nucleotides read TGTGCCAGCAGCTTGGACGGGGGGGGCTCCTACAATGAGCAGTTCTTC.

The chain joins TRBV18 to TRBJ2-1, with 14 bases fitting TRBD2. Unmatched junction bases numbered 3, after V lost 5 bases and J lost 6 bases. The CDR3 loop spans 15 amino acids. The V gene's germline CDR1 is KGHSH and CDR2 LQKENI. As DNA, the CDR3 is TGTGCCAGCTCAGAGACTAGCGGGGGGGTCAATGAGCAGTTCTTC. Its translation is CASSETSGGVNEQFF. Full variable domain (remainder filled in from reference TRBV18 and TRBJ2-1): NAGVMQNPRHLVRRRGQEARLRCSPMKGHSHVYWYRQLPEEGLKFMVYLQKENIIDESGMPKERFSAEFPKEGPSILRIQQVVRGDSAAYFCASSETSGGVNEQFFGPGTRLTVL.

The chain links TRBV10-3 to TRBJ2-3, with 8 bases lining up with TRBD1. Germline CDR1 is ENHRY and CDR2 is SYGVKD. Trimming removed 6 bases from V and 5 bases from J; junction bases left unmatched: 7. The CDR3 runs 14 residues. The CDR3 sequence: CAISQTGVQDTQYF. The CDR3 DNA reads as TGTGCCATCAGCCAGACAGGGGTGCAAGATACGCAGTATTTT.

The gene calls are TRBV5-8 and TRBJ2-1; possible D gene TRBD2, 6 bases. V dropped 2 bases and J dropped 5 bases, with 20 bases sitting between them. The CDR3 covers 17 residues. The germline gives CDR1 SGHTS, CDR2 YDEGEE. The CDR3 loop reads CASSLYRGGITDNEQFF. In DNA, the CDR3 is TGTGCCAGCAGCTTATATCGCGGAGGGATAACCGACAATGAGCAGTTCTTC.

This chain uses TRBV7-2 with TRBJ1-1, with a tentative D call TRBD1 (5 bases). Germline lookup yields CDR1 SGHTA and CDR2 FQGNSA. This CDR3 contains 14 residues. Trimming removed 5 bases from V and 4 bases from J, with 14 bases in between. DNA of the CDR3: TGTGCCAGCAGCATCTTACAGGCCTCCACTGAAGCTTTCTTT. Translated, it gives CASSILQASTEAFF.

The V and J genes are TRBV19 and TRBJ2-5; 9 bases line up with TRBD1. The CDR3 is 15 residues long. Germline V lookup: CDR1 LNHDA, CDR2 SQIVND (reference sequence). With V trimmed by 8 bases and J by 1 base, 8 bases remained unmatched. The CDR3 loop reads CASGGQGGAQETQYF. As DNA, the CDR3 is TGTGCCAGTGGGGGACAGGGAGGTGCCCAAGAGACCCAGTACTTC.

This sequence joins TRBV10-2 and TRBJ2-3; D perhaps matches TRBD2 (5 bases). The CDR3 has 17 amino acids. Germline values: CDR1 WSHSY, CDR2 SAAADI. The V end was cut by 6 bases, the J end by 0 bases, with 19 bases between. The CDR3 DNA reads TGCGCCAGCAGGGTAGCGCAAAATTATCCTAGCACAGATACGCAGTATTTT. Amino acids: CASRVAQNYPSTDTQYF.

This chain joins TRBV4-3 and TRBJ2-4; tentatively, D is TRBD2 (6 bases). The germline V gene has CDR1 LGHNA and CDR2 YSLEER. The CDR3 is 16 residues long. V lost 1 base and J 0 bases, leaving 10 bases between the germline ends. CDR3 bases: TGCGCCAGCAGCCAAGGACTAGTTGGAGCCAAAAACATTCAGTACTTC. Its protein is CASSQGLVGAKNIQYF.

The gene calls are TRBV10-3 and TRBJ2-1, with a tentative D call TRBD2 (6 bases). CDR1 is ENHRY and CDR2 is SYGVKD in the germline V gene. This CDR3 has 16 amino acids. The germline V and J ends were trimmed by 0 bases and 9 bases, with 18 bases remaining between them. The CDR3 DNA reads TGTGCCATCAGTGAGTCGATATCGGAGGGTAGGGGTGAGCAGTTCTTC. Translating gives CAISESISEGRGEQFF.

CDR3 bases: TGTGCCACCAGCGCCTGGCGGGGACAGGGGGATGAAAAACTGTTTTTT. Protein product: CATSAWRGQGDEKLFF. V usage is TRBV15 and J usage is TRBJ1-4; 11 nucleotides line up with TRBD1. Trimming took 5 bases from V and 6 from J; bases not matched to a gene: 8. CDR1 is LNHNV and CDR2 is YYDKDF in the germline V gene (reference sequence). This CDR3 spans 16 amino acids.

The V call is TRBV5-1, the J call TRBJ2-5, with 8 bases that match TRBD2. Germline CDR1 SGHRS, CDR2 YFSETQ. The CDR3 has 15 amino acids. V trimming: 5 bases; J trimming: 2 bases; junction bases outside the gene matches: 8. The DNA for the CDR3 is TGCGCCAGCAGGGCATCGGGGGGGGCGCAAGAGACCCAGTACTTC. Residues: CASRASGGAQETQYF.

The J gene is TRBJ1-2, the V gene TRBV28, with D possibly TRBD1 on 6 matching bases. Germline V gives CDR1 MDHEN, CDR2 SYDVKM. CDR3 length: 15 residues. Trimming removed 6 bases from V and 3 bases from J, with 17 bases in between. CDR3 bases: TGTGCCAGCAGCTCAACAGGGTTCGGATACTATGGCTACACCTTC. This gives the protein CASSSTGFGYYGYTF.

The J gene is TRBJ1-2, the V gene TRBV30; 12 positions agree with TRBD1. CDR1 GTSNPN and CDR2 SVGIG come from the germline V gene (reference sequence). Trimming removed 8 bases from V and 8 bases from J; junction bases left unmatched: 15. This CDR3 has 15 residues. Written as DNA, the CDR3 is TGTGCCAGCTGGGACAGGGGGCTTGCACGGAGCGGCTACACCTTC. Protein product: CASWDRGLARSGYTF.

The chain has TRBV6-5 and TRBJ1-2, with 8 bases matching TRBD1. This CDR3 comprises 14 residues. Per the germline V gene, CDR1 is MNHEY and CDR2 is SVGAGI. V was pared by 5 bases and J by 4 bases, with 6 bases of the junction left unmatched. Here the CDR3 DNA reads TGTGCCAGCAGTCGACAGGGGAGCAGCTATGGCTACACCTTC. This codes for CASSRQGSSYGYTF.